The subject of this entry is one T cell receptor beta chain. Its antigen target is currently unknown. Read data end 3 residues before the CDR3 end; the end is taken from the germline J gene. TCR beta CDR3 regions were amplified by multiplex PCR from an average of approximately 1,200 ng genomic DNA per sample using the immunoSEQ assay. Primer bias was corrected in the assay by using a complete synthetic TCR repertoire to establish an amplification baseline. The amplicons were sequenced using the Illumina platform. The paper's data handling went like this. Sequence errors were corrected by clustering with frequency ratios and a modified nearest-neighbor algorithm, and the sequences were then analyzed in the immunoSEQ Analyzer using IMGT gene definitions. At each rarefaction depth, TCR richness and evenness were averaged over 20 rarefaction repeats, and samples with fewer sequences than the depth were excluded. V, D and J gene relative abundances were compared between groups with Wilcoxon rank sum tests, applying FDR correction. Blinded duplicates gave an intraclass correlation of around 96% for TCR richness and an average of approximately 83% across under 75 gene segments. TCRdb provides this immuneACCESS table in a form limited to in-frame rearrangements. Some clones are lacking; in checked studies, under half of them reflect an unresolved V gene, and why the rest are absent is not known. That table gives V, J and clone size, and the DNA gave D and trimming. The data table for this sample lists some 25,000 clones. Roughly 3.5% of the sample is in the top ten clones.

This sample stems from a study of T cells in women clearing cervical HPV infection listed by TCRdb under 2018. Background for the entire study: Cases were about two dozen women with histologically confirmed HPV16-related CIN3 or worse, including a couple of invasive cancers. Controls were approximately 25 women whose single incident HPV16 infection cleared within 12 months without precancer or cancer developing. Case blood was taken at the visit when the lesion was first identified, whereas control blood was taken when infection was no longer detected. For cases, a median interval of 149 days, with an interquartile range of roughly 80 to 210 days, was observed between lesion detection and blood sampling. Because only a few women had HLA typing data, the possibility that HLA type acted as a confounder could not be ruled out. Nested within Costa Rica's Guanacaste HPV Natural History Study, an exploratory proof-of-principle case-control study compared TCR repertoires across cervical HPV16 outcomes. Cases and controls were matched on age within five years and on year of sample collection. A median age of approximately 32 years was observed in cases versus 37 to 45 in controls, and no significant differences in baseline characteristics were found. The parent cohort enrolled roughly 9,400 women aged 18 or older in Guanacaste, Costa Rica, in about 1992 to 1994 and followed the women for around 7 years. As quality controls, five blinded duplicates were added to each group, bringing the total to 60 or so samples made up of some 50 participants and about ten replicates.

Every participant had a single incident cervical HPV16 infection, and prevalent HPV16 infections were excluded. Cervical HPV DNA was detected by MY09/MY11 PCR and genotyped by dot-blot hybridization. More than 14 mL of heparinized blood was centrifuged, after which the buffy coat was aliquoted, frozen at -30 degrees C, and then stored at -80 degrees C. QIAGEN kits were used to extract genomic DNA from buffy coat specimens. Ends trimmed: V by 5 bases, J by 2 bases; bases unmatched to a gene: 3. The CDR3 measures 14 amino acids from cysteine to phenylalanine. The DNA has 33 bases, all within the CDR3, and is read from base 1. CDR1 and CDR2, per the germline V gene (reference sequence), are SEHNR and FQNEAQ. Results and caveats for the whole study, not just this receptor: Because the number of T cells in each sample was unknown, differences in richness could reflect differing T-cell content rather than repertoire biology. Cases had lower TRBV6-7 relative abundance than controls (around 0.11% versus 0.15%; Bonferroni P = 0.0008). The cross-sectional design could not show whether associations preceded infection or resulted from it; effector/memory subsets and HPV-specific T cells were not isolated. By combining richness with V gene abundances, random forest classifiers separated cases from controls with an estimated AUC of under 0.85. TCR repertoire richness was significantly higher in CIN3+ cases than in controls across sequencing depths, while evenness did not differ.

The sequence was collected from a woman aged 18 to 75 with a cervical HPV16 infection that either progressed to CIN3+ or cleared (not recorded which). Input material: blood buffy coat. Rearrangement joined TRBV7-9 to TRBJ1-2; the central 9 bases match TRBD1. The CDR3 bases that were read are TGTGCCAGCAGCAGGGGGACAGGGAACTATGGC. This translates into CASSRGTGNYG. The entire CDR3 reads CASSRGTGNYGYTF. Beyond the CDR3, the reference TRBV7-9 and TRBJ1-2 genes provide the residues; the full variable domain reads: DTGVSQNPRHKITKRGQNVTFRCDPISEHNRLYWYRQTLGQGPEFLTYFQNEAQLEKSRLLSDRFSAERPKGSFSTLEIQRTEQGDSAMYLCASSRGTGNYGYTFGSGTRLTVV.